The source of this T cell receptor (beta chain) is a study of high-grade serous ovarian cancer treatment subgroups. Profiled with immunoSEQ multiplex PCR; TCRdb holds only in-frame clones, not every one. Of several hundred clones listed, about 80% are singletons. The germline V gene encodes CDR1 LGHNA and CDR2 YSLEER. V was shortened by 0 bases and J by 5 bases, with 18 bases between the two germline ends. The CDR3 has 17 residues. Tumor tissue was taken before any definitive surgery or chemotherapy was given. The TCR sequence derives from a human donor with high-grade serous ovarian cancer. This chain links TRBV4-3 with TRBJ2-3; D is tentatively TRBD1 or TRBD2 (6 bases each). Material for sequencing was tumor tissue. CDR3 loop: CASSQDRRWGAGDTQYF. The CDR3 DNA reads TGCGCCAGCAGCCAAGATCGTAGGTGGGGGGCCGGAGATACGCAGTATTTT.